This is a list of T cell receptor beta chains from one sample in a study of blood T cell repertoires in COVID-19. Measured with immunoSEQ multiplex PCR; TCRdb has only the in-frame clones, and not every one. The sample has some 56,000 clones; around 92% are singletons. The sample taken for sequencing was peripheral blood. The source is a human donor in a cohort sampled during active COVID-19. CDR3s include the opening cysteine and the closing phenylalanine or tryptophan. A D gene is named only where the DNA matches it firmly. The size of a clone is reported for some rows only, either as once, few or many, or as a class for expanded clones.

d_call	clone_size	cdr3_length	v_call	j_call	cdr3_aa	cdr3_nt
NA	NA	13	TRBV5-1	TRBJ1-5	CASSTGGDQPQHF	TGCGCCAGCAGCACCGGCGGGGATCAGCCCCAGCATTTT
NA	NA	11	TRBV2	TRBJ2-7	CASAGWNEQYF	TGTGCCAGCGCGGGGTGGAACGAGCAGTACTTC
TRBD2	NA	16	TRBV9	TRBJ2-7	CASSRTSGGPAYEQYF	TGTGCCAGCAGTCGGACTAGCGGGGGGCCGGCCTACGAGCAGTACTTC
NA	NA	13	TRBV7-3	TRBJ1-2	CASSPGIYSGYTF	TGTGCCAGCAGCCCAGGGATTTACTCTGGCTACACCTTC
TRBD2	NA	16	TRBV3-1/TRBV3-2	TRBJ2-7	CASSQDCRGDDYEQYF	TGTGCCAGCAGCCAAGATTGCCGGGGGGACGACTACGAGCAGTACTTC
TRBD1	NA	15	TRBV7-8	TRBJ2-7	CASSFSQGVSYEQYF	TGTGCCAGCAGCTTCTCTCAGGGGGTCTCCTACGAGCAGTACTTC
TRBD2	NA	15	TRBV6-6	TRBJ2-7	CASRLLAGGVYEQYF	TGTGCCAGCAGACTTTTAGCGGGGGGCGTCTACGAGCAGTACTTC
NA	NA	14	TRBV2	TRBJ2-7	CASSVGESSYEQYF	TGTGCCAGCAGTGTTGGGGAGAGCTCCTACGAGCAGTACTTC
TRBD1	NA	13	TRBV5-4	TRBJ2-1	CASSSYRGDEQFF	TGTGCCAGCAGCTCGTACAGGGGGGACGAGCAGTTCTTC
TRBD2	NA	15	TRBV5-1	TRBJ2-5	CASRSAAGKGETQYF	TGCGCCAGCAGGAGCGCAGCGGGGAAGGGGGAGACCCAGTACTTC
NA	NA	13	TRBV30	TRBJ1-5	CAWSVGGNQPQHF	TGTGCCTGGAGTGTAGGAGGGAATCAGCCCCAGCATTTT
NA	NA	13	TRBV25-1	TRBJ2-1	CAPRIASYNEQFF	TGTGCCCCCCGGATAGCCTCCTACAATGAGCAGTTCTTC
NA	NA	14	TRBV7-2	TRBJ2-7	CASSSGPNAYEQYF	TGTGCCAGCAGCTCGGGTCCAAATGCCTACGAGCAGTACTTC
TRBD1	NA	11	TRBV18	TRBJ2-7	CASSLRDSQNF	TGTGCCAGCTCCCTCCGGGACAGCCAGAACTTC
TRBD1	NA	16	TRBV4-3	TRBJ2-3	CASSQGDRTGADTQYF	TGCGCCAGCAGCCAAGGGGACCGAACAGGGGCAGATACGCAGTATTTT
NA	once	13	TRBV7-9	TRBJ1-1	CASSKGPDREAFF	TGTGCCAGCAGCAAGGGCCCCGACAGAGAAGCTTTCTTT
TRBD1	NA	17	TRBV5-1	TRBJ1-1	CASSTPDRTPMNTEAFF	TGCGCCAGCAGCACCCCGGACAGGACACCTATGAACACTGAAGCTTTCTTT
NA	NA	15	TRBV30	TRBJ1-6	CAWSVRGQGGSPLHF	TGTGCCTGGAGTGTAAGAGGTCAGGGCGGTTCACCCCTCCACTTT
TRBD2	NA	16	TRBV9	TRBJ2-5	CASSVGSGGAPETQYF	TGTGCCAGCAGCGTTGGTAGCGGGGGGGCCCCCGAGACCCAGTACTTC
NA	NA	16	TRBV4-3	TRBJ1-5	CASSQAEGGVFQPQHF	TGCGCCAGCAGCCAAGCCGAGGGGGGGGTGTTTCAGCCCCAGCATTTT
NA	NA	12	TRBV10-1	TRBJ1-4	CASSEGLVKLFF	TGCGCCAGCAGCGAGGGACTAGTAAAACTGTTTTTT
NA	NA	15	TRBV6-5	TRBJ2-5	CASSYHSSIQETQYF	TGTGCCAGCAGTTACCATTCAAGCATACAAGAGACCCAGTACTTC
NA	NA	15	TRBV7-3	TRBJ2-3	CASSLTPPGTDTQYF	TGTGCCAGCAGCTTAACCCCCCCGGGCACAGATACGCAGTATTTT
NA	once	12	TRBV30	TRBJ1-2	CAWEQGHYGYTF	TGTGCCTGGGAACAGGGACACTATGGCTACACCTTC
NA	NA	15	TRBV6-2/TRBV6-3	TRBJ2-7	CASSEHGGSSYEQYF	TGTGCCAGCAGTGAGCATGGCGGAAGCTCCTACGAGCAGTACTTC
NA	NA	16	TRBV7-8	TRBJ2-3	CASSSASRGSADTQYF	TGTGCCAGCAGCTCGGCTTCAAGGGGTTCAGCAGATACGCAGTATTTT
TRBD1	NA	20	TRBV3-1/TRBV3-2	TRBJ2-5	CASSQAELRTGSRIRETQYF	TGTGCCAGCAGCCAAGCCGAATTGAGGACAGGAAGCCGTATCCGGGAGACCCAGTACTTC
NA	NA	13	TRBV5-5	TRBJ2-3	CASSFLRIDTQYF	TGTGCCAGCAGCTTCTTGAGAATAGATACGCAGTATTTT
NA	NA	15	TRBV6-5	TRBJ1-4	CASSPSGDGNEKLFF	TGTGCCAGCAGTCCCTCAGGGGACGGTAATGAAAAACTGTTTTTT
TRBD2	NA	14	TRBV3-1/TRBV3-2	TRBJ2-5	CASSRGLAWETQYF	TGTGCCAGCAGCCGGGGACTAGCGTGGGAGACCCAGTACTTC
TRBD2	NA	20	TRBV9	TRBJ2-6	CASSPRTSGGRPSGANVLTF	TGTGCCAGCAGCCCTCGGACTAGCGGGGGGCGGCCCTCTGGGGCCAACGTCCTGACTTTC
TRBD1	NA	15	TRBV6-5	TRBJ1-6	CASRPGGQGNSPLHF	TGTGCCAGCAGACCAGGGGGCCAAGGTAATTCACCCCTCCACTTT
NA	NA	14	TRBV7-2	TRBJ1-4	CASSLSRTSEKLFF	TGTGCCAGCAGCTTAAGCAGGACTAGTGAAAAACTGTTTTTT
NA	once	18	TRBV30	TRBJ1-2	CAWSVLVGLSGFYYGYTF	TGTGCCTGGAGTGTACTTGTGGGTTTGAGCGGGTTTTACTATGGCTACACCTTC
TRBD2	NA	16	TRBV7-2	TRBJ2-5	CASSYSRTSPQETQYF	TGTGCCAGCAGCTACTCGAGGACTAGTCCCCAAGAGACCCAGTACTTC
NA	NA	15	TRBV19	TRBJ1-5	CASSIVGQTNQPQHF	TGTGCCAGTAGTATCGTTGGGCAGACAAATCAGCCCCAGCATTTT
NA	NA	14	TRBV7-2	TRBJ2-2	CASSLVTNTGELFF	TGTGCCAGCAGCTTAGTTACGAACACCGGGGAGCTGTTTTTT
TRBD2	once	15	TRBV7-3	TRBJ2-5	CASSLAGGVSETQYF	TGTGCCAGCAGCTTGGCGGGGGGCGTGTCAGAGACCCAGTACTTC
TRBD2	NA	12	TRBV7-8	TRBJ2-1	CASSPGTKDRFF	TGTGCCAGCAGCCCCGGGACTAAGGACCGGTTCTTC
NA	NA	14	TRBV6-1	TRBJ1-1	CASSERRGNTEAFF	TGTGCCAGCAGTGAACGCAGGGGGAACACTGAAGCTTTCTTT
TRBD1	NA	14	TRBV6-2/TRBV6-3	TRBJ2-7	CASNPDRLVHEQYF	TGTGCCAGCAACCCGGACAGGCTAGTTCACGAGCAGTACTTC
NA	NA	14	TRBV27	TRBJ1-6	CASSSGLGPRPLHF	TGTGCCAGCAGTTCGGGACTGGGCCCGAGACCCCTCCACTTT
NA	NA	16	TRBV3-1/TRBV3-2	TRBJ2-3	CASSQEKGLATDTQYF	TGTGCCAGCAGCCAAGAAAAGGGACTCGCCACAGATACGCAGTATTTT
TRBD2	NA	14	TRBV5-1	TRBJ2-7	CASSPSGGAYEQYF	TGCGCCAGCAGCCCTAGCGGGGGGGCGTACGAGCAGTACTTC
TRBD2	NA	19	TRBV30	TRBJ2-2	CAWSVPASGGARDTGELFF	TGTGCCTGGAGTGTACCGGCCAGCGGGGGGGCTCGGGACACCGGGGAGCTGTTTTTT
NA	NA	13	TRBV6-2/TRBV6-3	TRBJ2-7	CASSYVGIYEQYF	TGTGCCAGCAGTTACGTCGGGATCTACGAGCAGTACTTC
TRBD1	NA	14	TRBV6-5	TRBJ1-6	CASNPDRVGSPLHF	TGTGCCAGCAATCCGGACAGGGTGGGTTCACCCCTCCACTTT
TRBD1	NA	14	TRBV7-9	TRBJ2-5	CASSPPRTGGTQYF	TGTGCCAGCAGCCCCCCTCGGACAGGGGGGACCCAGTACTTC